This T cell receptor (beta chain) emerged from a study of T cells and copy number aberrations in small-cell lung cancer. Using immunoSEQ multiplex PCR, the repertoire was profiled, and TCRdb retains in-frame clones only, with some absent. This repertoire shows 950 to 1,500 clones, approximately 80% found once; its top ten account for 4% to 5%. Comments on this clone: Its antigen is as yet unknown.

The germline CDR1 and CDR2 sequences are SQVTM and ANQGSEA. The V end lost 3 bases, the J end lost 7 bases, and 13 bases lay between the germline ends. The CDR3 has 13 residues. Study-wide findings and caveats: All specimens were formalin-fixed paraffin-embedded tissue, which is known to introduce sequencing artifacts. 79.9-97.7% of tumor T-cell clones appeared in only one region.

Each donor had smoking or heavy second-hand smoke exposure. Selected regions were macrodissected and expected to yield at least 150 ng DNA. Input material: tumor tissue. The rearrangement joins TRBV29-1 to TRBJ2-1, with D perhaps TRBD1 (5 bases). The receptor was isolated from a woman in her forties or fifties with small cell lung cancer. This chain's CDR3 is CSVDETVGNEQFF. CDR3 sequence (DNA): TGCAGCGTTGATGAGACAGTGGGTAATGAGCAGTTCTTC.